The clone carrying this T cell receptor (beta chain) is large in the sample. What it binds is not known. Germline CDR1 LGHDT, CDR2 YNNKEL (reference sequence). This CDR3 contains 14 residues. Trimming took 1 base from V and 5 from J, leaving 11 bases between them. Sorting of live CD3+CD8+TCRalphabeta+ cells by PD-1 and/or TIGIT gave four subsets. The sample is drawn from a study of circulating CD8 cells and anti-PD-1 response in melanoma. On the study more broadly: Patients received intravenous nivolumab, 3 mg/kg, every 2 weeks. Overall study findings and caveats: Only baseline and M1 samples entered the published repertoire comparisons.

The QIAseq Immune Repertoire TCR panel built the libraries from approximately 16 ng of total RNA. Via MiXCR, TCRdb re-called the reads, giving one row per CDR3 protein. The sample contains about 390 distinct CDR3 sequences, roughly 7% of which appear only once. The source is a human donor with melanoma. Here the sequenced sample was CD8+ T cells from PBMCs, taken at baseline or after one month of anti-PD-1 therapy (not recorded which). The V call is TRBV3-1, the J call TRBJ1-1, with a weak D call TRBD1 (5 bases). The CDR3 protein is CASSQGQGYTEAFF. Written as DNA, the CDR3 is TGTGCCAGCAGCCAAGGGCAGGGATATACTGAAGCTTTCTTT.